This T cell receptor (beta chain) was observed in a study of post-analysis software for immune sequencing data. Unique molecular identifiers were built into the TCR beta cDNA libraries. TCRdb called the PCR reads again in MiXCR, with one record for every CDR3 protein. The profile covers 430,000 or so distinct CDR3 sequences, with 39% appearing a single time and 7.6% taken by the ten largest. The receptor was isolated from a girl aged 2 to 10 with multiple sclerosis. What was sequenced was blood.

The CDR3 spells CASSTAGVGANVLTF. The DNA of the CDR3 is TGTGCCAGCAGTACCGCAGGCGTGGGGGCCAACGTCCTGACTTTC. V gene TRBV4-2 combines with J gene TRBJ2-6, with unresolved D. CDR1 is LGHNA and CDR2 is YNFKEQ in the germline V gene. The CDR3 covers 15 residues. The germline V and J ends were trimmed by 6 bases and 4 bases, with 13 bases remaining between them.